The entry that follows covers one T cell receptor (beta chain) sequence. The antigen remains unidentified. The analysis combined second doses at about 4 or about 12 weeks. The data are from a study of T cell responses to AZD1222 COVID-19 vaccine. Generated by immunoSEQ multiplex PCR, the TCRdb table keeps only in-frame clones and is missing some. The table records about 120,000 clones, around 92% of them present only once. Study observations and caveats: Repertoires in all cases were sampled only once the peak T cell response had passed. Of the AZD1222 recipients, only 5 to 7 were seropositive at baseline. Spike-specific TCR breadth and depth grew following two AZD1222 doses.

Germline values: CDR1 LGHNT, CDR2 FRNRAP. Trimming stripped 5 bases from V and 4 bases from J, with 15 bases between. The CDR3 loop spans 15 amino acids. The origin of this receptor is an adult who received the AZD1222 COVID-19 vaccine. Sequenced material: peripheral blood, taken 28 days after the second AZD1222 dose. The V gene is TRBV12-5, the J gene TRBJ2-1, with a weak D call TRBD1 (6 bases). CDR3 in amino acids: CASGPSGATYNEQFF. CDR3 nucleotides: TGTGCTAGTGGTCCCTCAGGGGCGACATACAATGAGCAGTTCTTC.